This T cell receptor (beta chain) was captured by sequencing in a study of shared clonotypes between healthy human individuals. Naive CD8 cells were CD45RO-negative, positively selected for CCR7, excluding terminally differentiated effector memory CD45RA+ cells. This CDR3 is built from 14 residues. The V end was cut by 5 bases, the J end by 2 bases, with 10 bases between. CDR1 and CDR2 from the germline V gene are PRHDT and FYEKMQ (reference sequence). Under the authors' procedure: ImmunoSEQ junction-only sequences lacked quality scores, so their filtering differed. TCRdb's copy holds only in-frame clones and misses some; the assay was immunoSEQ multiplex PCR. The D gene and trimming were derived from the DNA, and the V and J assignments and clone size from that table. The repertoire includes millions of clones, about 95% of them detected once, and around 1.1% sits in the top ten.

The receptor's source is a man in his late teens or twenties in good health. The sequenced material came from naive CD8+ T cells sorted from blood. V gene TRBV13 combines with J gene TRBJ2-1; no firm D call. The CDR3: CASSPRAPYNEQFF. The CDR3 nucleotides are TGTGCCAGCAGCCCACGAGCGCCCTACAATGAGCAGTTCTTC.